These 10 T cell receptor beta chains share one sample of origin, sequenced in a study of T cell repertoires in ileal Crohn's disease. Repertoires were generated with immunoSEQ multiplex PCR, while TCRdb's copy carries only in-frame clones and drops some. Counted here are some 11,000 clones, approximately 79% occurring once; the ten biggest clones make up more than 5.5%. Regarding time point: neoterminal ileum biopsy at postoperative endoscopy, about 6 months after surgery. Material for sequencing was ileal tissue. These TCRs come from an adult with Crohn's disease.

The genes are TRBV25-1 and TRBJ2-1, with D perhaps matching TRBD2 (5 bases). CDR1 and CDR2 (germline): MGHDK, SYGVNS. This CDR3 comprises 13 residues. The V end was cut by 1 base, the J end by 12 bases, with 13 bases between. In DNA form, the CDR3 reads TGTGCCAGCAGTGAATCCCGGGGTACGGGGCAGTTCTTC. Amino acids: CASSESRGTGQFF. The full variable domain, in which reference TRBV25-1 and TRBJ2-1 provide the parts outside the CDR3, is EADIYQTPRYLVIGTGKKITLECSQTMGHDKMYWYQQDPGMELHLIHYSYGVNSTEKGDLSSESTVSRIRTEHFPLTLESARPSHTSQYLCASSESRGTGQFFGPGTRLTVL.

The CDR3 protein is CASSPGLEYGYTF. The DNA of the CDR3 is TGTGCCAGCAGCCCGGGACTTGAATATGGCTACACCTTC. This rearrangement joins TRBV5-5 to TRBJ1-2; a weak D match, TRBD1 (5 bases). The germline CDR1 and CDR2 sequences are SGHKS and YYEKEE (reference sequence). The CDR3 consists of 13 residues. Trimming removed 4 bases at V and 5 bases at J, with 12 bases between.

Concerning this clone: A read error may produce the germline difference seen at one junction end. The V call is TRBV5-4, the J call TRBJ1-1, with D tentatively TRBD1 (5 bases). The V gene's germline CDR1 is SGHNT and CDR2 YYREEE (reference sequence). CDR3 size: 13 residues. The CDR3 loop is CASSSGGNSEAFF. As DNA, the CDR3 is TGTGCCAGCAGTTCCGGGGGGAACTCTGAAGCTTTCTTT.

By frequency in the sample, this clone is large. The same CDR3 is also encoded by other DNA sequences in this sample. This sequence joins TRBV18 and TRBJ1-3; TRBD1 matches 10 bases. The germline CDR1 and CDR2 sequences are KGHSH and LQKENI. V lost 3 bases to trimming and J lost 5 bases; unmatched junction nucleotides: 4. CDR3 length equals 15 residues. The CDR3 loop is CASSPGQGTRNTIYF. CDR3 in DNA: TGTGCCAGCTCACCGGGACAGGGGACAAGAAACACCATATATTTT.

The chain links TRBV19 to TRBJ1-1; the match to TRBD1 covers 7 bases. The germline gives CDR1 LNHDA, CDR2 SQIVND (reference sequence). J lost 0 bases, V lost 7 bases, and 8 bases had no gene match. The CDR3 runs to 15 residues. The CDR3 sequence: CASTRTGSLNTEAFF. The CDR3 region has the DNA TGTGCCAGTACCAGGACAGGATCGCTGAACACTGAAGCTTTCTTT.

The V call is TRBV5-1, the J call TRBJ2-7, with D perhaps TRBD1 (6 bases). Germline loops: CDR1 SGHRS, CDR2 YFSETQ. Between the trimmed V and J ends, which lost 4 bases and 5 bases, there was a span of 13 bases. This CDR3 region has 13 residues. CDR3 amino acids: CASSHGQNHEQYF. The CDR3 bases are TGCGCCAGCAGCCACGGACAGAACCACGAGCAGTACTTC.

The CDR3 coding sequence is TGTGCCAGCAGTGAAGCGGGGGGGAGAGGCTACACCTTC. It encodes CASSEAGGRGYTF. The chain couples TRBV6-1 to TRBJ1-2, with D possibly TRBD1 on 5 matching bases. Trimming cost V 0 bases and J 8 bases, with 10 bases left between them. This CDR3 comprises 13 residues. Per germline, CDR1 MNHNS and CDR2 SASEGT.

This chain joins TRBV5-4 and TRBJ2-7; 8 bases map to TRBD1. J gave up 4 bases and V 4 bases, and 7 bases lay outside the gene matches. The V gene's germline CDR1 is SGHNT and CDR2 YYREEE (reference sequence). This CDR3 contains 14 residues. For the CDR3, the DNA is TGTGCCAGCAGCCCTGGACAGGGCTTATACGAGCAGTACTTC. Its protein product is CASSPGQGLYEQYF.

There are a few counts of this clone. This chain connects TRBV7-9 to TRBJ2-2; TRBD2 matches at 8 bases. Germline CDR1 and CDR2: SEHNR and FQNEAQ (reference sequence). Trimming took 5 bases from V and 6 from J; bases not matched to a gene: 5. This CDR3 is built from 14 residues. The CDR3 here is CASSIGLAPGELFF. The CDR3 coding sequence is TGTGCCAGCAGCATAGGACTAGCACCCGGGGAGCTGTTTTTT.

The chain is built from TRBV6-1 and TRBJ2-7; 10 bases align to TRBD2. The CDR3 is 15 amino acids. The germline V gene has CDR1 MNHNS and CDR2 SASEGT. V was pared by 6 bases and J by 2 bases, with 7 bases of the junction left unmatched. This CDR3 reads CASRLTSGTTYEQYF. DNA for the CDR3: TGTGCCAGCAGACTTACTAGCGGGACCACCTACGAGCAGTACTTC.